The 4 T cell receptor beta chains reported below all come from one sample, sequenced in a study of control samples from healthy donors and cancer patients. The repertoire was sequenced with immunoSEQ multiplex PCR; TCRdb's copy has only in-frame clones and lacks some. The profile covers 84,000 or so clones, with 75% to 95% appearing a single time and more than 15% taken by the ten largest. The sequenced sample was blood. The receptors come from a man in his thirties or forties in good health.

This rearrangement joins TRBV19 to TRBJ2-3; 7 bases map to TRBD1. From germline, CDR1 is LNHDA and CDR2 SQIVND (reference sequence). The junction had 3 bases not matched to a gene; V was cut back by 6 bases and J by 3 bases. The CDR3 contains 13 residues. The CDR3 reads CASSPTGTDTQYF. CDR3 nucleotide sequence: TGTGCCAGTAGCCCGACAGGGACAGATACGCAGTATTTT.

The chain has TRBV5-4 and TRBJ2-2; D gene uncertain. The CDR3 covers 12 residues. V was shortened by 0 bases and J by 7 bases, with 4 bases between the two germline ends. Germline V gene data show CDR1 as SGHNT and CDR2 as YYREEE (reference sequence). DNA for the CDR3: TGTGCCAGCAGCTTGGAGGACGGGGAGCTGTTTTTT. It translates to CASSLEDGELFF.

This chain links TRBV7-7 with TRBJ1-1; 8 bases are a match to TRBD1. Germline CDR1 reads SSHAT; CDR2 reads FNYEAQ (reference sequence). The CDR3 length is 17 residues. The J segment lost 5 bases and the V segment lost 2 bases, leaving 13 bases of the junction unmatched. CDR3: CASSLSLDRVGGTEAFF. The CDR3 DNA reads as TGTGCCAGCAGCTTATCCCTGGACAGGGTAGGAGGGACTGAAGCTTTCTTT.

The V call is TRBV7-9, the J call TRBJ2-3; D possibly corresponds to TRBD1 (5 bases). The CDR3 covers 17 residues. V was trimmed by 0 bases and J by 0 bases, leaving 13 bases between them. Germline values: CDR1 SEHNR, CDR2 FQNEAQ (reference sequence). CDR3 region: CASSLAPDSSSTDTQYF. The CDR3 nucleotides read TGTGCCAGCAGCTTAGCCCCCGACAGTTCTAGCACAGATACGCAGTATTTT.